This TCR beta chain was sequenced in a study of T cell responses to AZD1222 COVID-19 vaccine. Findings and limits, study-wide: The peak T cell response came first, and repertoires were sampled only after it. Regions 160-218 and 743-854 dominated among vaccine-associated CD4 TCRs spanning spike. Breadth and depth of Spike-specific TCRs rose after two AZD1222 doses. Donors in the cohort were predominantly white British and more often female, and clonal diversity was possibly underestimated.

Sequenced by immunoSEQ multiplex PCR; TCRdb stores in-frame clones only, minus some. The sample has under 150,000 clones, more than 85% seen once. Germline assignment: CDR1 SGHRS and CDR2 YFSETQ. The V end lost 0 bases, the J end lost 0 bases, and 6 bases lay between the germline ends. This CDR3 has 14 amino acids. This clone was detected only once. Its antigen is as yet unknown. The chain is built from TRBV5-1 and TRBJ2-5, with D unresolved. This clonotype was sampled from an adult who received the AZD1222 COVID-19 vaccine. Source: peripheral blood, taken 28 days after the second AZD1222 dose. The CDR3 here is CASSLGSYQETQYF. The CDR3 nucleotides are TGCGCCAGCAGCTTGGGGTCCTACCAAGAGACCCAGTACTTC.